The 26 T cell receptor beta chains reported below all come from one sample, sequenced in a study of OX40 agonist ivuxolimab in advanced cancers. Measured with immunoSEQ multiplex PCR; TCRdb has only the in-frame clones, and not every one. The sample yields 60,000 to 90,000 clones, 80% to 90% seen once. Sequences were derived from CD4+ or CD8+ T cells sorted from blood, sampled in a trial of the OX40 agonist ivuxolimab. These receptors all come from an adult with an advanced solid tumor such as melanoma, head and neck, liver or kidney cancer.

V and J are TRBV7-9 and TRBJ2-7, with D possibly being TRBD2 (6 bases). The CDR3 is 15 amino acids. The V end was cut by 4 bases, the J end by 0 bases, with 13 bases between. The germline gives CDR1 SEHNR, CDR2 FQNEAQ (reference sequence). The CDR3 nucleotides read TGTGCCAGCAGCTCTAGGTCGGGGGTCTCCTACGAGCAGTACTTC. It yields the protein CASSSRSGVSYEQYF.

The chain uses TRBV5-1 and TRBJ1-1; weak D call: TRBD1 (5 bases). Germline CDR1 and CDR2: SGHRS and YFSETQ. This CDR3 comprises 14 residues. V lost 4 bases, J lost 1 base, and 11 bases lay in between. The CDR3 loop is CASSQTETNTEAFF. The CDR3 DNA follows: TGCGCCAGCAGCCAGACAGAGACGAACACTGAAGCTTTCTTT.

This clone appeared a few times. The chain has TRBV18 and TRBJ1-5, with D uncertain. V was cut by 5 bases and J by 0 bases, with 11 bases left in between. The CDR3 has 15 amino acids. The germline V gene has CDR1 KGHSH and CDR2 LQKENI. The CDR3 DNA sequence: TGTGCCAGCTCAGGTACGGGTGGTAGCAATCAGCCCCAGCATTTT. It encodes CASSGTGGSNQPQHF.

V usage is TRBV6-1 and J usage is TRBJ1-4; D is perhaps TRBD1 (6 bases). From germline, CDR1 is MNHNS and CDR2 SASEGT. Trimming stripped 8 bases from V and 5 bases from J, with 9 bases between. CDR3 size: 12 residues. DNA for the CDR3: TGTGCCAGCGGGGGGCTAAATGAAAAACTGTTTTTT. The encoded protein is CASGGLNEKLFF.

The CDR3 sequence: CAWSEHPNTEAFF. The CDR3 DNA reads TGTGCCTGGAGTGAACACCCGAACACTGAAGCTTTCTTT. The chain couples TRBV30 to TRBJ1-1; D remains ambiguous. Trimming took off 1 base at V and 1 base at J, with 7 bases between the two ends. This CDR3 has 13 amino acids. Germline V gene lookup returns CDR1 GTSNPN and CDR2 SVGIG (reference sequence).

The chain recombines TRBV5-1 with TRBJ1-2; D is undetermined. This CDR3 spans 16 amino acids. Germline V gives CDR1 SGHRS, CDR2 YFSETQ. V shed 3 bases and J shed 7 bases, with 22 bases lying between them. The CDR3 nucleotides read TGCGCCAGCAGCTACTCCCCCACAGAGAAGGAAAGTGGCTACACCTTC. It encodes CASSYSPTEKESGYTF.

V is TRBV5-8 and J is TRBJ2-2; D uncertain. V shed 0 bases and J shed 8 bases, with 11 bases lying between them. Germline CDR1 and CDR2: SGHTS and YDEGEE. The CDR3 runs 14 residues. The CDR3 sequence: CASSLGTTKGELFF. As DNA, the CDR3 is TGTGCCAGCAGCTTGGGGACCACCAAGGGGGAGCTGTTTTTT. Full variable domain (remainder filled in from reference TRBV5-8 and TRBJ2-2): EAGVTQSPTHLIKTRGQQATLRCSPISGHTSVYWYQQALGLGLQFLLWYDEGEERNRGNFPPRFSGRQFPNYSSELNVNALELEDSALYLCASSLGTTKGELFFGEGSRLTVL.

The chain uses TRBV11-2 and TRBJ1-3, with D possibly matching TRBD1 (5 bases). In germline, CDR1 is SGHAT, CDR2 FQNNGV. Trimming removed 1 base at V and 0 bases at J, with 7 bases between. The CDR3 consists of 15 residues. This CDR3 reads CASSLVDNSGNTIYF. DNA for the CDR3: TGTGCCAGCAGCTTAGTGGACAACTCTGGAAACACCATATATTTT.

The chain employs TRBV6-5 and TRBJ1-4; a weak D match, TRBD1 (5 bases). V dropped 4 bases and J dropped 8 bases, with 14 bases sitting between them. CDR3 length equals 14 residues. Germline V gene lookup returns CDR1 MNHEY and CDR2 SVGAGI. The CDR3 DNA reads TGTGCCAGCAGTTCCAAGGGACGGGAAGAAAAACTGTTTTTT. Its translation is CASSSKGREEKLFF.

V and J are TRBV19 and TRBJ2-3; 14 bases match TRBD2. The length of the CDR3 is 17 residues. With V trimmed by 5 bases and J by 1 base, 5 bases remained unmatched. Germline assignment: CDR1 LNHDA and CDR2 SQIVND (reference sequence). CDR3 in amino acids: CASSPGLAGGRTDTQYF. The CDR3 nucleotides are TGTGCCAGTAGTCCCGGACTAGCGGGAGGCCGCACAGATACGCAGTATTTT.

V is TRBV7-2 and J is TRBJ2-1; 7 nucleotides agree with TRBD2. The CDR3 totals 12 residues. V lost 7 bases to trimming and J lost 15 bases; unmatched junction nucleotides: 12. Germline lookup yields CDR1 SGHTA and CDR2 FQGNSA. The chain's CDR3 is CASTLGGRGRFF. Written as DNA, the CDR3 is TGTGCCAGCACCCTAGGCGGGCGGGGGAGGTTCTTC.

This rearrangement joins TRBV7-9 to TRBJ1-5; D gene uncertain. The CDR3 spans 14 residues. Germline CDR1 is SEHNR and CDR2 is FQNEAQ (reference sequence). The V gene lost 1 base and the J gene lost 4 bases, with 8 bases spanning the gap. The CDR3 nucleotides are TGTGCCAGCAGCTTAGGTGGGTGGAATCAGCCCCAGCATTTT. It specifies CASSLGGWNQPQHF.

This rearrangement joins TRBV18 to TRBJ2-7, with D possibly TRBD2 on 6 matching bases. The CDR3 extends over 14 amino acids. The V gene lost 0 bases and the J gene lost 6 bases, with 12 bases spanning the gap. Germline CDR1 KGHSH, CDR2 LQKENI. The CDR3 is CASSPPRGVSEQYF. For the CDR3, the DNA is TGTGCCAGCTCACCACCGCGGGGAGTTAGCGAGCAGTACTTC.

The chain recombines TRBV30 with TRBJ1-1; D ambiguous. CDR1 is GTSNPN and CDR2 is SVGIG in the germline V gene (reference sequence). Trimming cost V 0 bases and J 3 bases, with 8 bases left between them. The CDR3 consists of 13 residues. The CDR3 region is CAWSVGQYTEAFF. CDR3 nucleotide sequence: TGTGCCTGGAGTGTAGGGCAGTACACTGAAGCTTTCTTT. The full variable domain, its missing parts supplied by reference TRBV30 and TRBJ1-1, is SQTIHQWPATLVQPVGSPLSLECTVEGTSNPNLYWYRQAAGRGLQLLFYSVGIGQISSEVPQNLSASRPQDRQFILSSKKLLLSDSGFYLCAWSVGQYTEAFFGQGTRLTVV.

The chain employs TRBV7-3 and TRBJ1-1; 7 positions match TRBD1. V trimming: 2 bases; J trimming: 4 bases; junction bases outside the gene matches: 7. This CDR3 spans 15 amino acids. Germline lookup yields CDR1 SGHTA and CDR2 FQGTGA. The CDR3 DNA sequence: TGTGCCAGCAGCTTATTAGGGGGCAGGGCCACTGAAGCTTTCTTT. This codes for CASSLLGGRATEAFF. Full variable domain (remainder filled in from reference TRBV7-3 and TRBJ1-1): GAGVSQTPSNKVTEKGKYVELRCDPISGHTALYWYRQSLGQGPEFLIYFQGTGAADDSGLPNDRFFAVRPEGSVSTLKIQRTERGDSAVYLCASSLLGGRATEAFFGQGTRLTVV.

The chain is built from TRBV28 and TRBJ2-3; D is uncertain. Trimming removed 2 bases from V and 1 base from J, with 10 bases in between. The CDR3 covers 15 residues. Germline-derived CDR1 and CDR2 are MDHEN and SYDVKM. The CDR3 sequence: CASSLRAIRTDTQYF. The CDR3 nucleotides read TGTGCCAGCAGTTTACGAGCGATTCGCACAGATACGCAGTATTTT.

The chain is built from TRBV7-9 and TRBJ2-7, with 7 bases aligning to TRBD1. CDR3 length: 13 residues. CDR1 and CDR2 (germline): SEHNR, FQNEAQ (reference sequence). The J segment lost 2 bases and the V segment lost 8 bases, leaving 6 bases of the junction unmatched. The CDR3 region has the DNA TGTGCCAGCCATGGGGACAGCACCTACGAGCAGTACTTC. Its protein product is CASHGDSTYEQYF.

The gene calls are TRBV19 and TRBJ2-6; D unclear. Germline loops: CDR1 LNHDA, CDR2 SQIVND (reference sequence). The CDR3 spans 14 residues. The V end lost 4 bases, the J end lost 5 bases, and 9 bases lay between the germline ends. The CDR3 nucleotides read TGTGCCAGTAGTAGTGCCGACTGGGCCAACGTCCTGACTTTC. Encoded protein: CASSSADWANVLTF. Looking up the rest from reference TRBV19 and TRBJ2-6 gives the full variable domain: DGGITQSPKYLFRKEGQNVTLSCEQNLNHDAMYWYRQDPGQGLRLIYYSQIVNDFQKGDIAEGYSVSREKKESFPLTVTSAQKNPTAFYLCASSSADWANVLTFGAGSRLTVL.

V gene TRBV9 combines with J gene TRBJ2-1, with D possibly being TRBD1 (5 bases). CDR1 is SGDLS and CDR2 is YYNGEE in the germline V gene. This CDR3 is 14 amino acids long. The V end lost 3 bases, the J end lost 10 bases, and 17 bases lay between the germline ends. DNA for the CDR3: TGTGCCAGCAGCGCTAGTTGGGGCATTGGAGAGCAGTTCTTC. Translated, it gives CASSASWGIGEQFF.

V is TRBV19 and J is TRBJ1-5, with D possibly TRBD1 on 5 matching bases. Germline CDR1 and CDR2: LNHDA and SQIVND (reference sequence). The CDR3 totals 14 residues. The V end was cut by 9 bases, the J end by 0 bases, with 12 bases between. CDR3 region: CARKEGISNQPQHF. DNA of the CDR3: TGTGCCAGGAAGGAGGGGATTAGCAATCAGCCCCAGCATTTT. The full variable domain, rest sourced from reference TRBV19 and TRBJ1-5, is DGGITQSPKYLFRKEGQNVTLSCEQNLNHDAMYWYRQDPGQGLRLIYYSQIVNDFQKGDIAEGYSVSREKKESFPLTVTSAQKNPTAFYLCARKEGISNQPQHFGDGTRLSIL.

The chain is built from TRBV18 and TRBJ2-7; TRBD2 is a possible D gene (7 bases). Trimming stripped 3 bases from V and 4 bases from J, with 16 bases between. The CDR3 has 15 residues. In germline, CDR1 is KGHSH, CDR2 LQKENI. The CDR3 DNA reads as TGTGCCAGCTCACCGGGAGGCGGGGGCAAGTACGAGCAGTACTTC. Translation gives CASSPGGGGKYEQYF.

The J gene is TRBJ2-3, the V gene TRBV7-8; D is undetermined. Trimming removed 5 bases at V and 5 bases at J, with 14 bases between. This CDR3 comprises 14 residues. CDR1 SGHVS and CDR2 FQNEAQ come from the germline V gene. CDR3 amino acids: CASSVREMGDTQYF. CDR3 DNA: TGTGCCAGCAGCGTACGAGAAATGGGAGATACGCAGTATTTT.

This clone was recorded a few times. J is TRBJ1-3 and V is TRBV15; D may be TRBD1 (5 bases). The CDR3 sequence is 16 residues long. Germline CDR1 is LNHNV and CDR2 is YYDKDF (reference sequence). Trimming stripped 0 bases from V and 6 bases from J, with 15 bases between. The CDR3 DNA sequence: TGTGCCACCAGCAGAGATGTGGGAGGGGCCGCAAACACCATATATTTT. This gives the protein CATSRDVGGAANTIYF. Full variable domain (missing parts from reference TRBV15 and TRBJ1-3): DAMVIQNPRYQVTQFGKPVTLSCSQTLNHNVMYWYQQKSSQAPKLLFHYYDKDFNNEADTPDNFQSRRPNTSFCFLDIRSPGLGDTAMYLCATSRDVGGAANTIYFGEGSWLTVV.

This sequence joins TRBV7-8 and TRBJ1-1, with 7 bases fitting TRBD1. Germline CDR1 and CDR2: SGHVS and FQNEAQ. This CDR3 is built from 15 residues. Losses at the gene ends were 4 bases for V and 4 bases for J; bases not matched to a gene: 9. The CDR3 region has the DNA TGTGCCAGCAGCTCAAAGACAGGGAGCGTCACTGAAGCTTTCTTT. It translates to CASSSKTGSVTEAFF.

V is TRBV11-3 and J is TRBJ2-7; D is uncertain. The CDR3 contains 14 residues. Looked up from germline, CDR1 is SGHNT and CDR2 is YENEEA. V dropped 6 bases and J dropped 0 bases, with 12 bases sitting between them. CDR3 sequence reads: CASSQETDSYEQYF. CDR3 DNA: TGTGCCAGCAGTCAGGAGACGGACTCCTACGAGCAGTACTTC.

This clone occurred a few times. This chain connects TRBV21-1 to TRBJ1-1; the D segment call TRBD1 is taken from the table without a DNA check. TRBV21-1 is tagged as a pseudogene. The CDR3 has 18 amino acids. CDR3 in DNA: TGTGCCAGCAGCAAAGTAATCCGGGACAGGGGGCCGGTCACTGAAGCTTTCTTT. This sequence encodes CASSKVIRDRGPVTEAFF.